Listed below are T cell receptor beta chains from one sample, sequenced in a study of T cells expressing NK-cell markers. Reanalyzing the 5' RACE reads, TCRdb keeps one entry per CDR3 protein, without DNA. Its clone listing holds 500,000 or so distinct CDR3 sequences. The sample comprised blood T cells: a sorted CD56 or NKG2C T cell subset, CD4+ or CD8+ T cells, or bulk PBMC T cells (not recorded which). The receptors stem from a young man in good health. The CDR3 runs from the conserved cysteine through the conserved F or W. Each record gives: J gene, V gene, CDR3 protein.

TRBJ2-1	TRBV20-1	CSARNDRVRYNEQFF
TRBJ2-5	TRBV20-1	CSARGGRNRETQYF
TRBJ2-2	TRBV27	CASSSMGGIGELFF
TRBJ2-3	TRBV6-1	CASSLGGTTSTDTQYF
TRBJ2-1	TRBV10-3	CAIRGTGVEQFF
TRBJ2-1	TRBV3-1	CASSQDLGLVFSYNEQFF
TRBJ2-5	TRBV29-1	CSVVISSGTQYF
TRBJ1-5	TRBV20-1	CSARGRGSGQGSNQPQHF
TRBJ2-1	TRBV12-3/TRBV12-4	CASSLVWGNEQFF
TRBJ2-6	TRBV20-1	CSAAPGGANVLTF
TRBJ2-1	TRBV29-1	CSVRVAGVYNEQFF
TRBJ1-5	TRBV6-2/TRBV6-3	CASGRIRDLDQPQHF
TRBJ1-2	TRBV27	CASSPGLADRAGYTF
TRBJ2-1	TRBV20-1	CSAINPPAPYYNEQFF
TRBJ1-2	TRBV12-3/TRBV12-4	CASSLVRGRVGYTF
TRBJ2-5	TRBV7-8	CASSQLVQGWGETQYF
TRBJ2-1	TRBV11-2	CASSPWASGRSGYNEQFF
TRBJ2-6	TRBV7-9	CASSLTETGDLTF
TRBJ1-2	TRBV7-2	CASSLGATGTGYGYTF
TRBJ2-1	TRBV10-1	CVRGDREGLFNKFF
TRBJ1-5	TRBV20-1	CSPSVGAHQPQHF
TRBJ2-7	TRBV7-9	CASSSMTGSYEQYF
TRBJ2-5	TRBV20-1	CSAPRGGVETQYF
TRBJ2-5	TRBV12-3/TRBV12-4	CAIKSPYQETQYF
TRBJ1-1	TRBV30	CAWSGGQGWTEAFF
TRBJ2-1	TRBV6-5	CASSYQREAVNEQFF
TRBJ2-1	TRBV12-3/TRBV12-4	CASSPPSGEASYNEQFF
TRBJ2-3	TRBV20-1	CSAKGGTWSDTQYF
TRBJ1-2	TRBV28	CASSEGVGYGYTF
TRBJ2-3	TRBV24-1	CATSVPGQGARNTQYF
TRBJ2-3	TRBV3-1	CASSLMRQPSGDTQYF
TRBJ2-1	TRBV5-6	CASSLVLAGDYNEQFF
TRBJ2-3	TRBV27	CASTDPLTDTQYF
TRBJ2-1	TRBV5-1	CASSHTPGTSGYQSSYNEQFF
TRBJ2-2	TRBV3-1	CASSQGTVNTGELFF
TRBJ2-2	TRBV11-2	CASSFGTSLSGELFF
TRBJ2-7	TRBV3-1	CASSPTSDYYEQYF
TRBJ1-6	TRBV4-3	CASRTAGYNSPLHF